Given below is one T cell receptor beta chain in context. Antigen: not known. Sorted populations were all over 95% pure. This sample is part of a study of beta chain features in type 1 diabetes. The whole isolated RNA underwent reverse transcription, so sequencing captured expressed TCRB transcripts. Generated by immunoSEQ multiplex PCR, the TCRdb table keeps only in-frame clones and is missing some. This table holds around 500,000 clones, roughly an eighth found once. Study-wide results and limits: VDJ junctions in type 1 diabetes patients carried more deletions and fewer insertions. Any HLA effect on TCRB rearrangement was left unresolved by small sub-analyses.

CDR3 length: 12 residues. V lost 5 bases and J lost 6, with 8 bases in between. The germline V gene has CDR1 MNHEY and CDR2 SMNVEV (reference sequence). The TCR was taken from a woman younger than 35 in good health. The rearrangement uses TRBV27 and TRBJ2-1, with no clear D. Sequencing was performed on naive CD4+ T cells from blood. This CDR3 is CASSGLFNEQFF. CDR3 coding DNA: TGTGCCAGCAGTGGATTGTTCAATGAGCAGTTCTTC.